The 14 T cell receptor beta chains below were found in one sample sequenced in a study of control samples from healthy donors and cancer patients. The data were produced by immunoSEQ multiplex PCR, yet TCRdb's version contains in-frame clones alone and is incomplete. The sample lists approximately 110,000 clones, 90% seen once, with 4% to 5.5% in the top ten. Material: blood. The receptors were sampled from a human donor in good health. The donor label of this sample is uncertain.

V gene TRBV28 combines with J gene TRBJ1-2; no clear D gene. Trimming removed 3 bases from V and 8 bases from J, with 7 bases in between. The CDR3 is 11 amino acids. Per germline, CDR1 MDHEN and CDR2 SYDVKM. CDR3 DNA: TGTGCCAGCAGTTTGGCCCACGGCTACACCTTC. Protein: CASSLAHGYTF.

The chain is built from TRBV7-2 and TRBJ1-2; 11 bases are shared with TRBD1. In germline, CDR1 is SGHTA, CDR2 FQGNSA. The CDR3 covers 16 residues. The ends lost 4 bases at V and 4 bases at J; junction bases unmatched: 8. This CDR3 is CASSSPGTGGLYGYTF. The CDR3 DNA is TGTGCCAGCAGCTCTCCCGGGACAGGGGGGCTCTATGGCTACACCTTC.

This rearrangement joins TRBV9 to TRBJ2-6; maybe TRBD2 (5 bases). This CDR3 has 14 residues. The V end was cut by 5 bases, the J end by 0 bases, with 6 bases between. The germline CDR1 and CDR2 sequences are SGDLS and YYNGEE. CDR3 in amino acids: CASSEGSGANVLTF. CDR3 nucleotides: TGTGCCAGCAGTGAGGGCTCTGGGGCCAACGTCCTGACTTTC.

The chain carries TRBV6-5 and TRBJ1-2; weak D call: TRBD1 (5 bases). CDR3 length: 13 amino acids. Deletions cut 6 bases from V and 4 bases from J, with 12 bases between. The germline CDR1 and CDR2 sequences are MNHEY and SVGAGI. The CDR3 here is CASSGAALYGYTF. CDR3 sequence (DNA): TGTGCCAGCAGCGGGGCGGCTCTCTATGGCTACACCTTC.

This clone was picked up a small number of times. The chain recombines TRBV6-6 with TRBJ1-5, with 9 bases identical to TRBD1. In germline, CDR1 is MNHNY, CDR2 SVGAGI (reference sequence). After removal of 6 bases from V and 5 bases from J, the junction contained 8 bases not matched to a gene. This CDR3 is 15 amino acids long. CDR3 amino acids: CASSGTGRSDQPQHF. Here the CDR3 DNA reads TGTGCCAGCAGCGGGACAGGGCGGTCAGATCAGCCCCAGCATTTT.

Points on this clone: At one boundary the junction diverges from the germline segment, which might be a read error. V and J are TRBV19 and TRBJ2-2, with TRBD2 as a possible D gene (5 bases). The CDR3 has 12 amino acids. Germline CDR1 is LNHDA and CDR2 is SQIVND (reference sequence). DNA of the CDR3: TGTGCCAGTAGTATACCCACCGGGGAGCTGCTTTTT. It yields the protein CASSIPTGELLF.

CDR3 nucleotide sequence: TGTGCCAGCAGTTTATCGCGAAATAACTATGGCTACACCTTC. It specifies CASSLSRNNYGYTF. The rearrangement links TRBV27 to TRBJ1-2; D ambiguous. The V gene lost 0 bases and the J gene lost 1 base, with 6 bases spanning the gap. The CDR3 loop spans 14 amino acids. Germline CDR1 is MNHEY and CDR2 is SMNVEV (reference sequence).

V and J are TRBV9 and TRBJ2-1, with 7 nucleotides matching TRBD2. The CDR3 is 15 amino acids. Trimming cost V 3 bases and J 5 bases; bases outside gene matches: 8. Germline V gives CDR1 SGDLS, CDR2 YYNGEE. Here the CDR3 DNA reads TGTGCCAGCAGCGCTAGCGGTAAAAACCACAATGAGCAGTTCTTC. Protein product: CASSASGKNHNEQFF.

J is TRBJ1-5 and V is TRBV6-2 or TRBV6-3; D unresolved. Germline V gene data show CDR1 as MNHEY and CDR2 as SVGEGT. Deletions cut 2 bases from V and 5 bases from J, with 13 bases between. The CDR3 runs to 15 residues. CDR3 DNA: TGTGCCAGCAGTTACGCCGGAAAGGGATATCAGCCCCAGCATTTT. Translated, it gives CASSYAGKGYQPQHF.

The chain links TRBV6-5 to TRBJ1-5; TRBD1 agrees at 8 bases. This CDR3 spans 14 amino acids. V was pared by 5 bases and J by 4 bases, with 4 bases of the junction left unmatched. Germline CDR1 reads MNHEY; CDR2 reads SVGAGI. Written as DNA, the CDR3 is TGTGCCAGCAGTCCCAGGGGGCGGAATCAGCCCCAGCATTTT. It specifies CASSPRGRNQPQHF.

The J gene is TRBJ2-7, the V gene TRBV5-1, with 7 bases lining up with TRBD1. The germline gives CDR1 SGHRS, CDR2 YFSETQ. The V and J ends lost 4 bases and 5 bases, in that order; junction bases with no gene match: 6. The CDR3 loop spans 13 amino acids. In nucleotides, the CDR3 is TGCGCCAGCAGCACAGACAGGGCTGACGAGCAGTACTTC. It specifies CASSTDRADEQYF.

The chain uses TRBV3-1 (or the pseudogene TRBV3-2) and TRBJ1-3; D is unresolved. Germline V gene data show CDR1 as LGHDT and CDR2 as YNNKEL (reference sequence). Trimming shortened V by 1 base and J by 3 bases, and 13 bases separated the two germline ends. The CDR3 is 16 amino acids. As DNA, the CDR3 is TGTGCCAGCAGCCAAGGGCTCTCCTCCCTTGGAAACACCATATATTTT. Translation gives CASSQGLSSLGNTIYF.

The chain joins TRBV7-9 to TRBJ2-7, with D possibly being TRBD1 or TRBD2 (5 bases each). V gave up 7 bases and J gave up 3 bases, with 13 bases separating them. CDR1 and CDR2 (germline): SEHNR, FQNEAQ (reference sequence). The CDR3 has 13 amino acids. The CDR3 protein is CASIKGPDYEQYF. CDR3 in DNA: TGTGCCAGCATCAAGGGACCGGACTACGAGCAGTACTTC. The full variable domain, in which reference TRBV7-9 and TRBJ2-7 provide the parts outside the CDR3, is DTGVSQNPRHKITKRGQNVTFRCDPISEHNRLYWYRQTLGQGPEFLTYFQNEAQLEKSRLLSDRFSAERPKGSFSTLEIQRTEQGDSAMYLCASIKGPDYEQYFGPGTRLTVT.

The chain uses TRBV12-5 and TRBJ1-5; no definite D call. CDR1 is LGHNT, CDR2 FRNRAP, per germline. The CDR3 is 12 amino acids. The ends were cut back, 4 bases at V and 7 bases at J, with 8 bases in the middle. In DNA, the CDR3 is TGTGCTAGTGGTTACAATATGCAGCCCCAGCATTTT. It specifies CASGYNMQPQHF.